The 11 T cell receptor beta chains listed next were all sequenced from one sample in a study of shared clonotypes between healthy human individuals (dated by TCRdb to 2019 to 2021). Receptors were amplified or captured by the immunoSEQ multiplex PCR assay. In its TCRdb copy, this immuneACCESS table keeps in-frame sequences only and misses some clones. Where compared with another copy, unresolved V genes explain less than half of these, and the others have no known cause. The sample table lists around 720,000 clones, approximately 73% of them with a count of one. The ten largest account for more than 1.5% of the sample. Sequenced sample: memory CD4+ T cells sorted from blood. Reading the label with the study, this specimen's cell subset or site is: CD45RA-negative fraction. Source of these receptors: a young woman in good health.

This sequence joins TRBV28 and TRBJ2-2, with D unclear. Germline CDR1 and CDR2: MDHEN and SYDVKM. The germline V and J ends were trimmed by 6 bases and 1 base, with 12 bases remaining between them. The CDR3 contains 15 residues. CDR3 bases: TGTGCCAGCAGCTCCGCCGGGCGGAACACCGGGGAGCTGTTTTTT. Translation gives CASSSAGRNTGELFF.

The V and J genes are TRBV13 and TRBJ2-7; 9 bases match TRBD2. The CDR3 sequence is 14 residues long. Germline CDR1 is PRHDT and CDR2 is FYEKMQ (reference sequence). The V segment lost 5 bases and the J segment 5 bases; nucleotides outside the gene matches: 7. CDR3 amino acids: CASSPLSGSHEQYF. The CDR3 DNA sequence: TGTGCCAGCAGCCCCCTTAGCGGGAGCCACGAGCAGTACTTC.

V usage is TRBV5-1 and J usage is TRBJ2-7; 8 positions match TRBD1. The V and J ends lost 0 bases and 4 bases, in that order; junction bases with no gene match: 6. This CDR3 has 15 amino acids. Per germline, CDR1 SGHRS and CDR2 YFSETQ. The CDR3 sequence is CASSLADRDWYEQYF. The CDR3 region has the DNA TGCGCCAGCAGCTTGGCGGACAGGGACTGGTACGAGCAGTACTTC.

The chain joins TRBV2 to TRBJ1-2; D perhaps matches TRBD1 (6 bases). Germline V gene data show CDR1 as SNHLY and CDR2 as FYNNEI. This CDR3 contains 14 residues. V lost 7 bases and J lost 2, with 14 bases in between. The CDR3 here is CASTLLDRNYGYTF. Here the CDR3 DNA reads TGTGCCAGCACCCTCCTTGACAGGAACTATGGCTACACCTTC.

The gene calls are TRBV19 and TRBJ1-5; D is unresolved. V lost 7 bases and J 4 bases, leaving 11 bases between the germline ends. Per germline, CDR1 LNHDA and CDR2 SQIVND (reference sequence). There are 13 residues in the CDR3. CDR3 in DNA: TGTGCCAGTAACTCCCAGGTAAATCAGCCCCAGCATTTT. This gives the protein CASNSQVNQPQHF.

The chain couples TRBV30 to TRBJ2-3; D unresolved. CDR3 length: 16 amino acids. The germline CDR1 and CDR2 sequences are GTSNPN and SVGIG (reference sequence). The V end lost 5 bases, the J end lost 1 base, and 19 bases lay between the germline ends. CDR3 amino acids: CAWALQGSKGTDTQYF. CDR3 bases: TGTGCCTGGGCGCTTCAAGGGTCCAAGGGCACAGATACGCAGTATTTT.

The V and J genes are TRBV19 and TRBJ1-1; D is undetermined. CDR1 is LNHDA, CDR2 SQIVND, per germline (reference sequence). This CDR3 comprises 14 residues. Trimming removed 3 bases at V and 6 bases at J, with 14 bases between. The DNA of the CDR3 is TGTGCCAGTAGTATGGGAGGCCTTAAGCCTGAAGCTTTCTTT. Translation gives CASSMGGLKPEAFF.

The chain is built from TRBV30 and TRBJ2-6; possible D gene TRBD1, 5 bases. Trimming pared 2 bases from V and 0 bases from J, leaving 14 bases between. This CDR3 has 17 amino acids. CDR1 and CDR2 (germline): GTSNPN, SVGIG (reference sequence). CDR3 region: CAWSSARVPSGANVLTF. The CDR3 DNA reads TGTGCCTGGAGTTCCGCCAGGGTACCCTCTGGGGCCAACGTCCTGACTTTC. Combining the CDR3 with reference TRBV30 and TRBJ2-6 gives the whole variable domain SQTIHQWPATLVQPVGSPLSLECTVEGTSNPNLYWYRQAAGRGLQLLFYSVGIGQISSEVPQNLSASRPQDRQFILSSKKLLLSDSGFYLCAWSSARVPSGANVLTFGAGSRLTVL.

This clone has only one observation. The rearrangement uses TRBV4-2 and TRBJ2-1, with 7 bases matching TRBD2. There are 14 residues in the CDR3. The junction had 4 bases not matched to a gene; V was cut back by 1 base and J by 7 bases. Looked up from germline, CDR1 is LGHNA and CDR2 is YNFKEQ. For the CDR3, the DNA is TGTGCCAGCAGCCAAGGCGGGAGTAGTAATGAGCAGTTCTTC. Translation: CASSQGGSSNEQFF.

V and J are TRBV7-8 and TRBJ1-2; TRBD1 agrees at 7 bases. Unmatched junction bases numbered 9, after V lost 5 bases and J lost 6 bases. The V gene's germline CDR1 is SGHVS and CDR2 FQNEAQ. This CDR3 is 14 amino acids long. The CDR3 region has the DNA TGTGCCAGCAGCGTAAACCGGGACAGCAATGGCTACACCTTC. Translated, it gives CASSVNRDSNGYTF.

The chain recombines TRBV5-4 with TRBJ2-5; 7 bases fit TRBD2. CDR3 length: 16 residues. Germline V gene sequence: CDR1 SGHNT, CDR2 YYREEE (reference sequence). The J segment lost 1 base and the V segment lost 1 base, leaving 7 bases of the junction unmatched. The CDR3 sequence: CASSLISGPLQETQYF. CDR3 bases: TGTGCCAGCAGCTTGATTAGCGGGCCCCTCCAAGAGACCCAGTACTTC.